This T cell receptor beta chain is drawn from a study of T cells in Graves' hyperthyroidism and ophthalmopathy. In regard to this clonotype: Its target is not known.

The CDR3 extends over 14 amino acids. After removal of 7 bases from V and 2 bases from J, the junction contained 8 bases not matched to a gene. Germline loops: CDR1 SEHNR, CDR2 FQNEAQ (reference sequence). Amplification of TCR beta CDR3 regions used RNA as the template. The TCR CDR3 first-round RT-PCR relied on the HTBI primer set. TCRdb passed the multiplex PCR reads through MiXCR, listing each CDR3 protein once. The sample contains roughly 500,000 distinct CDR3 sequences, 46% of which appear only once. Study outcomes and limitations: Blood samples included most of the expanded thyroid clonotypes exceeding 0.001. From stable hyperthyroidism, ophthalmopathy was set apart by a 13 V-J model.

Source material: peripheral blood or thyroid tissue (not recorded which). This rearrangement joins TRBV7-9 to TRBJ2-7, with 7 bases that match TRBD1. This sequence was found in an adult woman with Graves' disease, either hyperthyroidism or ophthalmopathy (not recorded which). The CDR3 nucleotides are TGTGCCAGCAACCCGGGACAGTACACCTACGAGCAGTACTTC. Translating it yields CASNPGQYTYEQYF.